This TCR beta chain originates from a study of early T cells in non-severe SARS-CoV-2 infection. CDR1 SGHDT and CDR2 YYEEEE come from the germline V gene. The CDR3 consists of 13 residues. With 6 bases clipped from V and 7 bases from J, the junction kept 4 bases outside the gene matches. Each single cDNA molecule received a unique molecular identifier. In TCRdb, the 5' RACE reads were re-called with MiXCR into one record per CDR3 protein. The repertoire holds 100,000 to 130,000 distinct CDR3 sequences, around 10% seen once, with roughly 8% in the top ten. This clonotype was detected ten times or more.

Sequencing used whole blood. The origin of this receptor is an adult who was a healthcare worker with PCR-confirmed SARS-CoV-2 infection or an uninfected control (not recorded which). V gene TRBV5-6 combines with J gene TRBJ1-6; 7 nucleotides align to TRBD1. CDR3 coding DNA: TGTGCCAGCAACTCCAGGGGGAATTCACCCCTCCACTTT. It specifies CASNSRGNSPLHF.